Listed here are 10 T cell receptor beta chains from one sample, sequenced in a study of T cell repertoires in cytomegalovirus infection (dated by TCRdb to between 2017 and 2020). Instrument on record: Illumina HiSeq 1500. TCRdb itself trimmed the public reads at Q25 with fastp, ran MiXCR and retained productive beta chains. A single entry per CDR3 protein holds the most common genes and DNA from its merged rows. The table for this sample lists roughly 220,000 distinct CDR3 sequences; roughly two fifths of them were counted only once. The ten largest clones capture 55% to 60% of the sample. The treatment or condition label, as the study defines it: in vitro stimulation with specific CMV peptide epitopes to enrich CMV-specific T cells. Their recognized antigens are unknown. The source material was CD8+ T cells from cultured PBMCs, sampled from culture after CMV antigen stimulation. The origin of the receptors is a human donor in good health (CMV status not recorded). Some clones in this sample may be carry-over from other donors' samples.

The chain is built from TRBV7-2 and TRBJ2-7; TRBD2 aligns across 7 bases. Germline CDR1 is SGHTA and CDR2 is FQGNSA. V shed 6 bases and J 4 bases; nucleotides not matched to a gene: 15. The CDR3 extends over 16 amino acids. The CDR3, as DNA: TGTGCCAGCAGTCTCCCTGCGGGAGAAACGGCGTACGAGCAGTACTTC. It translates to CASSLPAGETAYEQYF.

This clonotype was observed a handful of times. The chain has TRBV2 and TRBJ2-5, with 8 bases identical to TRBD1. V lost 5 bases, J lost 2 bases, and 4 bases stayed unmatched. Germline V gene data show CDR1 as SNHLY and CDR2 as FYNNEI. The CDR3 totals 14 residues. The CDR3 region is CASSTDRGQETQYF. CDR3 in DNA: TGTGCCAGCAGTACAGACAGGGGACAAGAGACCCAGTACTTC.

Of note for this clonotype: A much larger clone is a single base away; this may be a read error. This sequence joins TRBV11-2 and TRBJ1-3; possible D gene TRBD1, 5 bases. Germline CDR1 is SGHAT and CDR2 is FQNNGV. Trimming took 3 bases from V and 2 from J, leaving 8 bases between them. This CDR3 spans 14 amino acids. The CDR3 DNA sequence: TGTGCCAGCAGCTTGTCAGGGACTGGAAACACCATATATTTT. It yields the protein CASSLSGTGNTIYF.

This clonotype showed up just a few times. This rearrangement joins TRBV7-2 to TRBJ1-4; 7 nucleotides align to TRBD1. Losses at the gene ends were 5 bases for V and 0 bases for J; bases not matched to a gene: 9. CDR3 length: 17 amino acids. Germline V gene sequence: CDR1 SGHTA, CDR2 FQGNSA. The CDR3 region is CASSPSYRGPTNEKLFF. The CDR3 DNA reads TGTGCCAGCAGCCCGTCCTACAGGGGCCCAACTAATGAAAAACTGTTTTTT.

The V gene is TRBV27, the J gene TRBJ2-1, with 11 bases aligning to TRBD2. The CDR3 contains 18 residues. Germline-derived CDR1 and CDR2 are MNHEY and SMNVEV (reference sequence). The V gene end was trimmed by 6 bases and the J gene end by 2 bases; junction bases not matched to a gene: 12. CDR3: CASSPGLAALAPYNEQFF. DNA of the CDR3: TGTGCCAGCAGCCCGGGACTAGCGGCTTTAGCCCCCTACAATGAGCAGTTCTTC.

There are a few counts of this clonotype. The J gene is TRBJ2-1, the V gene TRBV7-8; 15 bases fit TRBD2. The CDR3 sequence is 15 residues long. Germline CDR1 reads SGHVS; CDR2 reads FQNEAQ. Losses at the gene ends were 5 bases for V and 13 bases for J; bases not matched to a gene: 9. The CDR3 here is CASSPGTSGGKGQFF. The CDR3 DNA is TGTGCCAGCAGCCCCGGGACTAGCGGGGGGAAGGGTCAGTTCTTC.

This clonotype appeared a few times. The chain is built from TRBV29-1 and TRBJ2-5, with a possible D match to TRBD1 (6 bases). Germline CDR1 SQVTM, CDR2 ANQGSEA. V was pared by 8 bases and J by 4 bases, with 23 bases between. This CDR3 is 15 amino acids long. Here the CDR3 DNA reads TGCAGCTCGCGGCTCAGGGCAGGGGTTGGAGAGACCCAGTACTTC. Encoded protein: CSSRLRAGVGETQYF.

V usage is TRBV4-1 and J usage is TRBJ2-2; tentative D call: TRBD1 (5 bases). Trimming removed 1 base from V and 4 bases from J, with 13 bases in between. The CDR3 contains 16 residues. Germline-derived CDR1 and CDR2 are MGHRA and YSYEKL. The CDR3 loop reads CASSQVVAGITGELFF. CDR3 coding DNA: TGCGCCAGCAGCCAAGTTGTGGCAGGGATCACCGGGGAGCTGTTTTTT.

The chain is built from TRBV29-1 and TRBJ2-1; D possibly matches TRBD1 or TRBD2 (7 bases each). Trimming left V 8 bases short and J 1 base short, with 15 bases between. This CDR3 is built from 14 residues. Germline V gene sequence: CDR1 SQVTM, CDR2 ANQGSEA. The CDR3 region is CSTAGGGSYNEQFF. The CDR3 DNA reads TGCAGCACGGCAGGGGGAGGGTCCTACAATGAGCAGTTCTTC.

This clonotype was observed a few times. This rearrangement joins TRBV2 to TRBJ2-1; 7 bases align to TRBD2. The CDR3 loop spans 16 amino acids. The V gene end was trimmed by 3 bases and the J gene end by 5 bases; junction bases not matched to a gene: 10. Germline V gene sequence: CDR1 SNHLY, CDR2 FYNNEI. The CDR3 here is CASSEDLRDYNNEQFF. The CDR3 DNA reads TGTGCCAGCAGTGAGGATCTCCGGGACTACAACAATGAGCAGTTCTTC.